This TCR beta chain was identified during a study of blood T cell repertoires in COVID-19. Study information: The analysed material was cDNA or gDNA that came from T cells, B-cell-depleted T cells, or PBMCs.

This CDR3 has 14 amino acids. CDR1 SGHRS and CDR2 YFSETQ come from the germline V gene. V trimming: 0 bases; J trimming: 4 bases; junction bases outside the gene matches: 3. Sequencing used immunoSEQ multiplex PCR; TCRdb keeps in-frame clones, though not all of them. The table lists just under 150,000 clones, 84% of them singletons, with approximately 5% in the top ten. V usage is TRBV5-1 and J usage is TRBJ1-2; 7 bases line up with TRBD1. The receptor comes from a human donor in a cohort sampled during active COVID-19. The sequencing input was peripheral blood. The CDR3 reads CASSLVGGSYGYTF. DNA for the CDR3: TGCGCCAGCAGCTTGGTAGGGGGCTCCTATGGCTACACCTTC.